A selection of T cell receptor beta chains follows, all from one sample in a study of blood T cell repertoires in COVID-19. Using immunoSEQ multiplex PCR, the repertoire was profiled, and TCRdb retains in-frame clones only, with some absent. The sample holds a few hundred thousand clones; just over 85% are singletons and the top ten take roughly 2.3%. The sample comprised peripheral blood. The receptors were gathered from a man aged 30 to 45 who had recovered from COVID-19. Both conserved end residues are part of each CDR3. The D gene is left open where the match is weak. A clone size is listed for some rows: how often the clone was seen (once, few, many), or a class if it is expanded.

clone_size	d_call	j_call	v_call	cdr3_aa	cdr3_nt
-	-	TRBJ2-7	TRBV6-5	CASSRGSFFEQYF	TGTGCCAGCAGTCGCGGCAGTTTCTTCGAGCAGTACTTC
few	TRBD1	TRBJ1-5	TRBV27	CASSFRDRNQPQHF	TGTGCCAGCAGTTTCCGGGACAGAAATCAGCCCCAGCATTTT
once	TRBD1	TRBJ2-7	TRBV30	CAWSRRGQGGWEQYF	TGTGCCTGGAGTCGTCGAGGACAGGGGGGATGGGAGCAGTACTTC
-	TRBD2	TRBJ2-3	TRBV6-2/TRBV6-3	CASSYLAGTTDTQYF	TGTGCCAGCAGTTATCTAGCGGGGACAACAGATACGCAGTATTTT
-	-	TRBJ1-2	TRBV6-5	CASSYSPVNYGYTF	TGTGCCAGCAGTTACTCGCCGGTGAACTATGGCTACACCTTC
once	-	TRBJ2-2	TRBV7-2	CASSSALGGLSSGELFF	TGTGCCAGCAGCTCGGCACTGGGGGGGCTCTCGTCCGGGGAGCTGTTTTTT
few	TRBD1	TRBJ1-6	TRBV5-1	CASRQRTGAYNSPLHF	TGCGCCAGCAGACAGAGGACAGGGGCCTATAATTCACCCCTCCACTTT
-	-	TRBJ2-5	TRBV15	CATSRGAGETQYF	TGTGCCACCAGCAGAGGCGCGGGCGAGACCCAGTACTTC
many	-	TRBJ1-5	TRBV27	CASSFTGSNQPQHF	TGTGCCAGCAGTTTTACCGGGAGCAATCAGCCCCAGCATTTT
few	-	TRBJ1-4	TRBV7-9	CASSSRDALLFF	TGTGCCAGCAGCTCCCGAGATGCGTTACTGTTTTTT
-	TRBD1	TRBJ1-6	TRBV19	CASSWTGRNNSPLHF	TGTGCCAGTAGCTGGACAGGGCGGAATAATTCACCCCTCCACTTT
once	TRBD2	TRBJ2-3	TRBV5-4	CASSLYRTSGGTSGTDTQYF	TGTGCCAGCAGCTTATATAGGACTAGCGGGGGTACGTCGGGCACAGATACGCAGTATTTT
-	-	TRBJ2-7	TRBV9	CASSPEWGPVKEQYF	TGTGCCAGCAGCCCCGAGTGGGGGCCCGTGAAGGAGCAGTACTTC
-	-	TRBJ1-2	TRBV7-2	CASTPSNYGYTF	TGTGCCAGCACCCCATCCAACTATGGCTACACCTTC
few	-	TRBJ2-2	TRBV4-3	CASSRRTRTLTGELFF	TGCGCCAGCAGCCGCCGAACCAGGACACTTACCGGGGAGCTGTTTTTT
-	TRBD1	TRBJ1-2	TRBV3-1/TRBV3-2	CASSQGDREGNYGYTF	TGTGCCAGCAGCCAAGGGGACAGGGAAGGAAACTATGGCTACACCTTC
-	TRBD1	TRBJ1-5	TRBV19	CASMDRGRNQPQHF	TGTGCCAGCATGGACAGGGGGCGCAATCAGCCCCAGCATTTT
-	-	TRBJ1-5	TRBV18	CASSLGTTFNQPQHF	TGTGCCAGCTCCCTCGGGACAACCTTCAATCAGCCCCAGCATTTT
-	-	TRBJ2-7	TRBV29-1	CSVRPGLHEQYF	TGCAGCGTCCGCCCCGGGTTACACGAGCAGTACTTC
-	TRBD1	TRBJ1-2	TRBV4-3	CASSQDRPGGNYGYTF	TGCGCCAGCAGCCAAGATAGACCAGGGGGTAACTATGGCTACACCTTC
-	-	TRBJ2-3	TRBV5-6	CASSIRPEGDTQYF	TGTGCCAGCAGCATCCGGCCCGAGGGAGATACGCAGTATTTT
-	-	TRBJ2-1	TRBV5-1	CASSTSPLMQGLDNEQFF	TGCGCCAGCAGCACTTCTCCCCTTATGCAGGGGCTGGACAATGAGCAGTTCTTC
-	-	TRBJ2-1	TRBV13	CASSLEGSSYNEQFF	TGTGCCAGCAGCTTAGAAGGGAGCTCCTACAATGAGCAGTTCTTC
-	-	TRBJ1-3	TRBV27	CASSSSGWVGSGNTIYF	TGTGCCAGCAGTTCATCCGGGTGGGTAGGATCTGGAAACACCATATATTTT